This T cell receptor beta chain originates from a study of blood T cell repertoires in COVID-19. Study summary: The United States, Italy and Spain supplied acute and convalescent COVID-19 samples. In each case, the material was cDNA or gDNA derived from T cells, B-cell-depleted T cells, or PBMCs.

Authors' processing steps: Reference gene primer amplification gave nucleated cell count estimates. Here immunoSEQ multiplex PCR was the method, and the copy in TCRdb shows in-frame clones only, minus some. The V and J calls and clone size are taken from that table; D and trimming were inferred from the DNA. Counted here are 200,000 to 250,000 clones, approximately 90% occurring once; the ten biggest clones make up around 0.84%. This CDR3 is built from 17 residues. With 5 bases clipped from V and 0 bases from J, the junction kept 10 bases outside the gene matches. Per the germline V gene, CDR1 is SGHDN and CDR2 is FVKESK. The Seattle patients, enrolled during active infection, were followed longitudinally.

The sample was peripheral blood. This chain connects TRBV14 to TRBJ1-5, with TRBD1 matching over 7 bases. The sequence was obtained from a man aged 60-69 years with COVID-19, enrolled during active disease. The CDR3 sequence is CASSKRDSHYSNQPQHF. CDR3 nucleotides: TGTGCCAGCAGCAAACGGGACAGCCACTATAGCAATCAGCCCCAGCATTTT.